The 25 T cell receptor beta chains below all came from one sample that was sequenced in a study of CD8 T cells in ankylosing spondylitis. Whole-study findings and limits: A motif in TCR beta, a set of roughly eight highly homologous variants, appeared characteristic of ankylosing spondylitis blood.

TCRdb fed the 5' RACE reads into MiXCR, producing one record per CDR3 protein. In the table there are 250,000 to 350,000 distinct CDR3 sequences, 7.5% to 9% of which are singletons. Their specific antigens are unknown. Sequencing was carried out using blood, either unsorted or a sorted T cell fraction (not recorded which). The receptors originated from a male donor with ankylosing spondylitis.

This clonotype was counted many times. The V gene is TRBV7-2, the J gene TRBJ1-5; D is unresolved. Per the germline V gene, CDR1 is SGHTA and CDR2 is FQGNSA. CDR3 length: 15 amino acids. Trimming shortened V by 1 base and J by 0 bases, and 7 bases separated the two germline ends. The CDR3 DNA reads TGTGCCAGCAGCTTAGTCCTCGGTAGCAATCAGCCCCAGCATTTT. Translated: CASSLVLGSNQPQHF.

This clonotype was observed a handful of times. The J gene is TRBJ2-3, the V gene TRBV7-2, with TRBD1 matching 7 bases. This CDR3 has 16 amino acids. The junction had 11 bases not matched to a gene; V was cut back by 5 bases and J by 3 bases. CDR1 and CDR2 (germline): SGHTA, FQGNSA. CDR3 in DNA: TGTGCCAGCAGCAGATACAGGGGAGTTAGGACAGATACGCAGTATTTT. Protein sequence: CASSRYRGVRTDTQYF.

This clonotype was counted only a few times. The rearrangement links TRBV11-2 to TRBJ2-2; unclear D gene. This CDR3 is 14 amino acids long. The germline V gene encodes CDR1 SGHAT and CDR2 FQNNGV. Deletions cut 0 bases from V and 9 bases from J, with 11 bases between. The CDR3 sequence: CASSLDGPRRELFF. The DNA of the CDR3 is TGTGCCAGCAGCTTAGATGGGCCGCGGAGGGAGCTGTTTTTT.

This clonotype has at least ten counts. CDR3 in amino acids: CASSFLAGRINEQFF. The CDR3 DNA follows: TGTGCCAGCAGCTTCCTAGCGGGTCGTATCAATGAGCAGTTCTTC. The J gene is TRBJ2-1, the V gene TRBV7-3; 8 bases map to TRBD2. This CDR3 has 15 residues. V trimming: 3 bases; J trimming: 6 bases; junction bases outside the gene matches: 7. Germline V gene lookup returns CDR1 SGHTA and CDR2 FQGTGA.

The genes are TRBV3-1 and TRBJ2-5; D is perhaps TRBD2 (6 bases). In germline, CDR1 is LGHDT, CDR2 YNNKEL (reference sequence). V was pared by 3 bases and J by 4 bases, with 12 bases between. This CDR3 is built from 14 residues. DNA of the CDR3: TGTGCCAGCAGCCAGACTAGTTTCGGAGAGACCCAGTACTTC. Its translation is CASSQTSFGETQYF.

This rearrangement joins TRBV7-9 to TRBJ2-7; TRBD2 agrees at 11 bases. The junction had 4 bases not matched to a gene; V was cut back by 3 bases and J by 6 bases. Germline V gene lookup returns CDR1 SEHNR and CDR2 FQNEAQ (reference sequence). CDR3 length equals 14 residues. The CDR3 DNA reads TGTGCCAGCAGCTTCCGTAGCGGGAGGGGCGAGCAGTACTTC. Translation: CASSFRSGRGEQYF. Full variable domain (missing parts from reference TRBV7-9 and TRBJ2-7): DTGVSQNPRHKITKRGQNVTFRCDPISEHNRLYWYRQTLGQGPEFLTYFQNEAQLEKSRLLSDRFSAERPKGSFSTLEIQRTEQGDSAMYLCASSFRSGRGEQYFGPGTRLTVT.

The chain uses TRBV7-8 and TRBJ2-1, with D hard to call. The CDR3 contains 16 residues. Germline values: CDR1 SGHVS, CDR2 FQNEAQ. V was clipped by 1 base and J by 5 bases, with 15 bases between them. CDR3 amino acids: CASSLGVQAVHNEQFF. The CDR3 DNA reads TGTGCCAGCAGCTTAGGGGTACAAGCCGTTCACAATGAGCAGTTCTTC.

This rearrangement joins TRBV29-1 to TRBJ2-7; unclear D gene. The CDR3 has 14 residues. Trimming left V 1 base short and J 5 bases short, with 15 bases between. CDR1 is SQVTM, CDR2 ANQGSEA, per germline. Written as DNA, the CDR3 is TGCAGCGTTGAAGTTGGCGGAGACTCGAACGAGCAGTACTTC. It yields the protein CSVEVGGDSNEQYF.

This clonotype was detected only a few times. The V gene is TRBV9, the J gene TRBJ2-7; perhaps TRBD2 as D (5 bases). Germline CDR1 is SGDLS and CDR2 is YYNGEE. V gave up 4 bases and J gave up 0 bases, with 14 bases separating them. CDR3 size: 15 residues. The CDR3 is CASSRSRTPSYEQYF. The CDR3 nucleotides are TGTGCCAGCAGCCGAAGCAGGACTCCCTCCTACGAGCAGTACTTC.

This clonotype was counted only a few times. The CDR3 sequence: CASSPRGQPNEQFF. The CDR3 nucleotides are TGCGCCAGCAGCCCTAGGGGACAGCCCAATGAGCAGTTCTTC. The rearrangement joins TRBV5-1 to TRBJ2-1, with TRBD1 matching over 7 bases. The J segment lost 6 bases and the V segment lost 4 bases, leaving 7 bases of the junction unmatched. The CDR3 extends over 14 amino acids. Germline values: CDR1 SGHRS, CDR2 YFSETQ. Full variable domain (outside the CDR3, taken from reference TRBV5-1 and TRBJ2-1): KAGVTQTPRYLIKTRGQQVTLSCSPISGHRSVSWYQQTPGQGLQFLFEYFSETQRNKGNFPGRFSGRQFSNSRSEMNVSTLELGDSALYLCASSPRGQPNEQFFGPGTRLTVL.

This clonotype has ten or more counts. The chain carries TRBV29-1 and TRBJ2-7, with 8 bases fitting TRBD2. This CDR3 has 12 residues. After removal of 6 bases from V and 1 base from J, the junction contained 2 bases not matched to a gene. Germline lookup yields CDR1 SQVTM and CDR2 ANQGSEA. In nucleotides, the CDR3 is TGCAGCGTAACTAGCGGTTCCTACGAGCAGTACTTC. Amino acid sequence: CSVTSGSYEQYF.

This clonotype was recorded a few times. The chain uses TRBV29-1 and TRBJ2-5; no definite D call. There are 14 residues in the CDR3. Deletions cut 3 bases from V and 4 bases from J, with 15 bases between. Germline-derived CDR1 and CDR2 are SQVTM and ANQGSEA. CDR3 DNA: TGCAGCGTTGATGTCCAGCGCACGGGAGAGACCCAGTACTTC. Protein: CSVDVQRTGETQYF.

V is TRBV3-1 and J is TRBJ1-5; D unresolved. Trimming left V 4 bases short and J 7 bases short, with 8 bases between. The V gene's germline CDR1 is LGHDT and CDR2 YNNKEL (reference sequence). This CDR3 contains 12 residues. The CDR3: CASSRMEQPQHF. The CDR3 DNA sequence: TGTGCCAGCAGCCGGATGGAACAGCCCCAGCATTTT.

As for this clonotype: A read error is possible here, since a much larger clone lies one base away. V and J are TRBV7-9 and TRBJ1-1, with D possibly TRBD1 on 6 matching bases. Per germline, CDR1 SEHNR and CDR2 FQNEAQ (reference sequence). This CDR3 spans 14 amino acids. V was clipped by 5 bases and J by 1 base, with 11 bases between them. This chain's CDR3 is CASSADRSNTEAFF. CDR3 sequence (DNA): TGTGCCAGCAGCGCTGACAGGTCGAACACTGAAGCTTTCTTT. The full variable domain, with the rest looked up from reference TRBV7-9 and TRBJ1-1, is DTGVSQNPRHKITKRGQNVTFRCDPISEHNRLYWYRQTLGQGPEFLTYFQNEAQLEKSRLLSDRFSAERPKGSFSTLEIQRTEQGDSAMYLCASSADRSNTEAFFGQGTRLTVV.

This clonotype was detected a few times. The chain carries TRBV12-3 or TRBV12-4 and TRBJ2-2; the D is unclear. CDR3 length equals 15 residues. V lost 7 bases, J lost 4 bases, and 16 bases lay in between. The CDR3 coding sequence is TGTGCCAGCATGTTTCAAATACTCAGCACCGGGGAGCTGTTTTTT. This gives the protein CASMFQILSTGELFF.

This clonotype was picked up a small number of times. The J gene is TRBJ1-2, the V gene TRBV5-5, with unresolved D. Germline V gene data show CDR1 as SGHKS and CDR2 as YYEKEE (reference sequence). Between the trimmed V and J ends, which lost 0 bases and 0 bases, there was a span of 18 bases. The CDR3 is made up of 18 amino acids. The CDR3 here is CASSLVAAHRGANYGYTF. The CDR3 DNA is TGTGCCAGCAGCTTGGTAGCCGCCCATCGGGGAGCTAACTATGGCTACACCTTC.

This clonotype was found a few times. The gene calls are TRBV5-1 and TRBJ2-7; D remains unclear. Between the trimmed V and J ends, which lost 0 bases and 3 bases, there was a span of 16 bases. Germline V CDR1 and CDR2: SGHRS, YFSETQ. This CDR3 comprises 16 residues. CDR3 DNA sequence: TGCGCCAGCAGCTTGGAATCTCTACGGTCGGGCTACGAGCAGTACTTC. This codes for CASSLESLRSGYEQYF.

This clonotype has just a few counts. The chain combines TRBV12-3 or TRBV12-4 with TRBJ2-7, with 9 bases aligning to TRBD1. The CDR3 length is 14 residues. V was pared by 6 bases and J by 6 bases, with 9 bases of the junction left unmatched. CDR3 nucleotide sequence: TGTGCCAGCAGCCCGGACAGGGGAGGTTCCGAGCAGTACTTC. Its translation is CASSPDRGGSEQYF.

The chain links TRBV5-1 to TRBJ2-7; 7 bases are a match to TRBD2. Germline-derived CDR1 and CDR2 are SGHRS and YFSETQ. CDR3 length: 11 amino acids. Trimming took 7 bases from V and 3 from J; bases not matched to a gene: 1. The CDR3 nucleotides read TGCGCCAGCGCGGGAGACTACGAGCAGTACTTC. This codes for CASAGDYEQYF.

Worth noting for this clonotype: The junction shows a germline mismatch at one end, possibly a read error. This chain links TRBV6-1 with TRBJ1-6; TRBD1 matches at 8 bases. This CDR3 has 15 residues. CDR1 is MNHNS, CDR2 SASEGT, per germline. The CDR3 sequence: CASREADRVGSPLHF. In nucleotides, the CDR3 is TGTGCCAGCAGGGAAGCGGACAGGGTTGGATCACCCCTCCACTTT.

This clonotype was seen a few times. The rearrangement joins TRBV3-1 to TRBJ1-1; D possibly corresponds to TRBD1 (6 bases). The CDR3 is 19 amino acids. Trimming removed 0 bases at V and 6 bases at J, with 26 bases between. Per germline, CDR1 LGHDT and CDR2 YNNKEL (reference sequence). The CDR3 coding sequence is TGTGCCAGCAGCCAAGATACGCACAGGGTAACCCACGACCCTCCTGAAGCTTTCTTT. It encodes CASSQDTHRVTHDPPEAFF.

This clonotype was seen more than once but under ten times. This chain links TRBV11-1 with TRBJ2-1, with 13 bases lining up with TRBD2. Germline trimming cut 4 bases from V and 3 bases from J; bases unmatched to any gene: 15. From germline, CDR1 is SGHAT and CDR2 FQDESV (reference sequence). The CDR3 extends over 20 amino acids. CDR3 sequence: CASSYRLGTSGIIFYNEQFF. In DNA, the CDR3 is TGTGCCAGCAGCTACCGGCTCGGGACTAGCGGGATTATCTTCTACAATGAGCAGTTCTTC.

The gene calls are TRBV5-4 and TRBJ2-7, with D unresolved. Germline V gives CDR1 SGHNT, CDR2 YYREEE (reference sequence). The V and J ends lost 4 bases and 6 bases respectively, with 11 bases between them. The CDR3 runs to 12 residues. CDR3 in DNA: TGTGCCAGCAGCGATTATCGGAGCGAGCAGTACTTC. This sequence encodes CASSDYRSEQYF. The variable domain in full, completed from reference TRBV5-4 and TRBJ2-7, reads ETGVTQSPTHLIKTRGQQVTLRCSSQSGHNTVSWYQQALGQGPQFIFQYYREEENGRGNFPPRFSGLQFPNYSSELNVNALELDDSALYLCASSDYRSEQYFGPGTRLTVT.

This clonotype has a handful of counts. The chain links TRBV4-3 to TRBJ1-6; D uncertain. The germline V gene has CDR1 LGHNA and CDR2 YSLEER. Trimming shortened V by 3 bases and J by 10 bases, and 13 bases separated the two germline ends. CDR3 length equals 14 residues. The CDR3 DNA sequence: TGCGCCAGCAGCCACGGGCAAAGAGAGTCACCCCTCCACTTT. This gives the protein CASSHGQRESPLHF.

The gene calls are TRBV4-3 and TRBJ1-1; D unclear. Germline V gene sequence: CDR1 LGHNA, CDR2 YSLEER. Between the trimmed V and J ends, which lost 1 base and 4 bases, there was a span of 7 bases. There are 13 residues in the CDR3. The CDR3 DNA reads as TGCGCCAGCAGCCAAGGGTTAGTCACTGAAGCTTTCTTT. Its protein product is CASSQGLVTEAFF.